This entry features one TCR beta chain sequence. A single base separates this from a much larger clone, so it may be a read error. Germline values: CDR1 MNHEY, CDR2 SVGEGT. The length of the CDR3 is 14 residues. Each CDR3 protein is one row after TCRdb ran MiXCR on the 5' RACE reads. This table has fewer than 60,000 distinct CDR3 sequences, 10% appearing once. The sample comes from a study of neurological immune-mediated disorders. The chain has TRBV6-2 or TRBV6-3 and TRBJ2-1; 7 positions match TRBD2. Material: PBMCs. The sequence was collected from a man in his 70s with HTLV-1-associated myelopathy (HAM/TSP). For the CDR3, the DNA is TGTGTCATCAGTCCTGGGGGAGGGCCCAATGAGCAGTTCTTC. It encodes CVISPGGGPNEQFF.